These T cell receptor beta chains were read from a single sample in a study of T cell repertoires in cytomegalovirus infection. TCRdb processed the reads anew with MiXCR; each CDR3 protein has one entry. Of about 250,000 distinct CDR3 sequences listed, more than 15% were seen once; the top ten hold about 45%. Input material: CD8+ T cells from PBMCs. The receptors come from a human donor in good health (CMV status not recorded). Some clones in this sample may be carry-over from other donors' samples. CDR3s include the opening cysteine and the closing phenylalanine or tryptophan. A row's size may be missing; if present it is once, few, many or a size class.

clone_size cdr3_length j_call v_call cdr3_aa
many 16 TRBJ1-2 TRBV5-6 CASSLAGRRTNYGYTF
many 14 TRBJ2-7 TRBV6-2/TRBV6-3 CASSYGPRVDEQYF
. 17 TRBJ2-1 TRBV7-8 CASSLEDYIPSYNEQFF
many 15 TRBJ2-3 TRBV7-9 CASSETRRATDTQYF
. 14 TRBJ2-5 TRBV7-6 CASSSTSGGGTQYF
many 15 TRBJ2-1 TRBV6-5 CASSYRAGGRNEQFF
. 13 TRBJ1-1 TRBV4-1 CASSQEGWTEAFF
. 16 TRBJ2-7 TRBV7-8 CASSSFSGGHSYEQYF
. 16 TRBJ2-2 TRBV27 CASTLNRPTNTGELFF
. 14 TRBJ2-1 TRBV7-9 CASSSRDRGNEQFF
many 16 TRBJ1-1 TRBV29-1 CSGEGIRGRMNTEAFF
many 15 TRBJ1-5 TRBV7-8 CASSFRGAPNQPQHF
. 16 TRBJ2-3 TRBV2 CASSETSGGYTDTQYF
many 17 TRBJ2-4 TRBV7-9 CASSLGGQGEAKNIQYF
. 13 TRBJ2-7 TRBV6-2/TRBV6-3 CASTLGLSREQYF
many 13 TRBJ2-7 TRBV7-2 CASSLDPFIEQYF
few 18 TRBJ1-1 TRBV6-2/TRBV6-3 CASSYSTRDRGAYTEAFF
. 15 TRBJ2-1 TRBV28 CASSFRDRGPIEQFF
many 15 TRBJ1-1 TRBV7-9 CASSPRQGKNTEAFF
. 18 TRBJ2-3 TRBV10-3 CAISARDRGSGGGDTQYF
few 13 TRBJ1-1 TRBV29-1 CSVAGGENTEAFF
. 16 TRBJ2-1 TRBV20-1 CSARDRGGAYYNEQFF
once 13 TRBJ2-1 TRBV5-1 CASSHGLENEQFF
many 13 TRBJ1-2 TRBV29-1 CSVESGERGGYTF
few 14 TRBJ1-5 TRBV6-6 CAISRGSGNQPQHF
. 14 TRBJ2-7 TRBV19 CASSLLAGVYEQYF
many 14 TRBJ2-7 TRBV20-1 CSAGSTGGSYEQYF
few 13 TRBJ2-2 TRBV6-6 CASSYEGTGELFF
few 17 TRBJ2-1 TRBV4-2 CASSQSPWTAELGEQFF
. 16 TRBJ2-5 TRBV4-1 CASSLVAGTSVETQYF
. 11 TRBJ2-7 TRBV29-1 CSVGANYEQYF
many 14 TRBJ1-6 TRBV5-1 CASSLEGIDSPLHF
. 15 TRBJ2-1 TRBV7-7 CASSPGGVGYNEQFF
few 16 TRBJ2-6 TRBV9 CASSPKLYSGANVLTF
many 14 TRBJ2-7 TRBV28 CASSLSGQGYEQYF
few 14 TRBJ2-5 TRBV12-3/TRBV12-4 CASSPYGPPETQYF
many 14 TRBJ1-6 TRBV28 CASSSISYNSPLHF
many 16 TRBJ2-2 TRBV15 CATSRGPGARTGELFF
. 16 TRBJ2-2 TRBV12-3/TRBV12-4 CASKGTSGGGTGELFF
. 13 TRBJ1-5 TRBV6-1 CASTDRDWVPQHF
few 17 TRBJ2-1 TRBV6-5 CASSYSISSGGYNEQFF
many 15 TRBJ2-7 TRBV7-2 CASSPCLGRGCEQYF
once 12 TRBJ2-3 TRBV7-4 CASTGPTDTQYF
. 14 TRBJ2-7 TRBV7-6 CASSGTEQFDEQYF
few 17 TRBJ1-6 TRBV14 CASSQATNRELLPPLHF
few 16 TRBJ1-1 TRBV28 CASSTGGAGFSTEAFF
. 14 TRBJ1-6 TRBV28 CASSFPGKNSPLHF
. 14 TRBJ2-1 TRBV27 CASIGGGSYNEQFF
many 19 TRBJ2-1 TRBV5-6 CASSPPGLFRGSSYNEQFF
many 14 TRBJ2-7 TRBV7-2 CASSSGQTPYEQYF
. 12 TRBJ2-7 TRBV2 CASRKFLYEQYF
many 16 TRBJ1-1 TRBV7-2 CASSKTGSPVDTEAFF
many 15 TRBJ1-5 TRBV19 CATSPPLHGRQPQHF
many 11 TRBJ1-1 TRBV12-3/TRBV12-4 CASRLGAEAFF
many 15 TRBJ2-7 TRBV7-8 CASSLALGTAYEQYF
many 20 TRBJ2-1 TRBV7-9 CASSDTRGTIIHSQYNEQFF
. 14 TRBJ1-2 TRBV5-6 CASSYRDSPLGYTF